Below, 8 T cell receptor beta chains from the same sample are listed, as sequenced in a study of T-cell reconstitution after alpha-beta-depleted transplantation in children. A TCRbeta library incorporating unique molecular identifiers was prepared. Via MiXCR, TCRdb re-called the PCR reads, giving one row per CDR3 protein. The table includes approximately 980,000 distinct CDR3 sequences, 25% to 30% detected once. The sequencing used PBMCs, mostly from graft donor cells, collected 360 days after TCRalphabeta/CD19-depleted stem cell transplant. These receptors were obtained from a boy under three years old who had a stem cell transplant for SCID, so the T cells may come from the graft donor.

This clonotype was observed a few times. The chain carries TRBV15 and TRBJ2-6, with 11 bases that match TRBD2. The CDR3 is 18 residues long. Per the germline V gene, CDR1 is LNHNV and CDR2 is YYDKDF (reference sequence). V dropped 1 base and J dropped 3; count of bases not matched to a gene: 5. This CDR3 reads CATSRGLAGGGGANVLTF. CDR3 in DNA: TGTGCCACCAGCAGAGGCCTAGCGGGGGGAGGTGGGGCCAACGTCCTGACTTTC.

The V call is TRBV19, the J call TRBJ2-1; 8 bases align to TRBD2. The ends lost 6 bases at V and 0 bases at J; junction bases unmatched: 10. Germline V gives CDR1 LNHDA, CDR2 SQIVND (reference sequence). This CDR3 contains 17 residues. The CDR3 DNA reads as TGTGCCAGTAGCCCCCTAGGGCGGGGGGACTCCTACAATGAGCAGTTCTTC. This encodes CASSPLGRGDSYNEQFF.

This clonotype was detected only a few times. This rearrangement joins TRBV5-1 to TRBJ1-5; the D is unclear. Trimming removed 4 bases at V and 3 bases at J, with 8 bases between. The CDR3 loop spans 13 amino acids. CDR1 SGHRS and CDR2 YFSETQ come from the germline V gene. CDR3 in DNA: TGCGCCAGCAGCGCCGGCCTCAATCAGCCCCAGCATTTT. It yields the protein CASSAGLNQPQHF.

The chain couples TRBV6-1 to TRBJ1-6; D not resolved. The CDR3 runs to 14 residues. Germline CDR1 and CDR2: MNHNS and SASEGT. Trimming stripped 7 bases from V and 10 bases from J, with 17 bases between. CDR3 sequence (DNA): TGTGCCAGCATTCAAGCGGGGAGTGGGTCACCCCTCCACTTT. Its translation is CASIQAGSGSPLHF.

The chain joins TRBV7-6 to TRBJ2-5, with 7 bases matching TRBD2. The germline V gene has CDR1 SGHVS and CDR2 FNYEAQ. The CDR3 consists of 16 residues. The V and J ends lost 3 bases and 0 bases, in that order; junction bases with no gene match: 7. CDR3 sequence (DNA): TGTGCCAGCAGCTTCATTCCAGCGGGGAACCAAGAGACCCAGTACTTC. Its protein is CASSFIPAGNQETQYF.

The chain combines TRBV18 with TRBJ2-6, with TRBD1 matching 9 bases. Germline assignment: CDR1 KGHSH and CDR2 LQKENI. The CDR3 extends over 17 amino acids. Trimming removed 2 bases from V and 1 base from J; junction bases left unmatched: 3. In DNA form, the CDR3 reads TGTGCCAGCTCACCAGTGACAGGGGGTTCTGGGGCCAACGTCCTGACTTTC. Encoded protein: CASSPVTGGSGANVLTF.

This clonotype came up a few times. V gene TRBV12-3 or TRBV12-4 combines with J gene TRBJ2-7, with D perhaps matching TRBD1 or TRBD2 (5 bases each). There are 14 residues in the CDR3. Trimming shortened V by 3 bases and J by 2 bases, and 11 bases separated the two germline ends. The chain's CDR3 is CASSFGDPPYEQYF. The DNA for the CDR3 is TGTGCCAGCAGTTTCGGGGACCCCCCCTACGAGCAGTACTTC.

This clonotype has only a few counts. The rearrangement joins TRBV4-2 to TRBJ2-5; 12 bases map to TRBD2. The CDR3 has 18 residues. The trim removed 0 bases at V and 6 bases at J, leaving 11 bases unmatched. Germline CDR1 reads LGHNA; CDR2 reads YNFKEQ. The CDR3 region is CASSQEQLAGGPDKTQYF. In DNA, the CDR3 is TGTGCCAGCAGCCAAGAGCAACTAGCGGGGGGACCGGATAAGACCCAGTACTTC.